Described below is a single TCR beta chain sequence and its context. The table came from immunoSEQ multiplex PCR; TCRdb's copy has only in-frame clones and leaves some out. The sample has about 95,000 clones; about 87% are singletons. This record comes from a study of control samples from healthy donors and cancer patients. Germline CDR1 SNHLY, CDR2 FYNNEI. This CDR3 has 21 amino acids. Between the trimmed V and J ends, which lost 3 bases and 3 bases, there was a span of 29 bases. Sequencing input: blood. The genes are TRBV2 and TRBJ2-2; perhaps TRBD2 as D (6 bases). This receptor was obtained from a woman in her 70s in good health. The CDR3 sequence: CASSDLPRRVSSSADTGELFF. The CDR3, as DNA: TGTGCCAGCAGTGATCTTCCCCGAAGGGTTTCCTCTAGCGCGGACACCGGGGAGCTGTTTTTT.